This TCR beta chain was captured by sequencing in a study of blood T cell repertoires in COVID-19. About the study: Material from acute and convalescent COVID-19 was sourced from the United States, Italy and Spain. Sources were T cells, B-cell-depleted T cells, or PBMCs; the material itself was cDNA or gDNA.

J lost 2 bases, V lost 4 bases, and 11 bases had no gene match. Per the germline V gene, CDR1 is LNHDA and CDR2 is SQIVND (reference sequence). CDR3 size: 17 residues. Symptom resolution, clearance, or two negative PCRs marked the recovered donors of Cohort 3. This clone appeared a few times. Measured with immunoSEQ multiplex PCR; TCRdb has only the in-frame clones, and not every one. In the table there are 150,000 to 200,000 clones, 75% to 90% of which are singletons. The chain uses TRBV19 and TRBJ2-7, with TRBD1 matching over 10 bases. The TCR comes from a woman under 30 who had recovered from COVID-19. The material sequenced was PBMCs or T cells enriched from blood (not recorded which). The CDR3 DNA reads TGTGCCAGTAGTACTACACAGACAGGGGGCAACCCCTACGAGCAGTACTTC. Translating it yields CASSTTQTGGNPYEQYF.